This T cell receptor (beta chain) was observed in a study of metastatic and nonmetastatic thyroid tumors. Turning to the study itself: Thyroid patients, malignant and benign, had repertoires compared across blood and tumor or nodule tissue.

None of the patients had undergone any treatment ahead of thyroid surgery. Notes on the study in general: In blood and tumor, TCR beta diversity was reportedly significantly higher in malignant thyroid tumors than in benign nodules.

This clone showed up many times. Its specificity is unknown. Per the original methods: The authors used CDR3 differences across clinicopathological groups to build a distant-metastasis classifier for papillary thyroid cancer. TCRdb re-analyzed the PCR reads through MiXCR. None of the V and J calls come from the authors' own analysis; TCRdb made them. The sample holds about 69,000 clones, around 14% seen once. This clonotype was obtained from a male donor with papillary thyroid cancer or a benign thyroid nodule (not recorded which). Some clones in this sample may be carry-over from other donors' samples. The material sequenced was blood.

CDR3 nucleotide sequence: TGTGCCAGCAGGGGCCCAGGGGGCATTGAAAAACTGTTTTTT. Encoded protein: CASRGPGGIEKLFF. The V gene is TRBV6-1, the J gene TRBJ1-4; TRBD1 agrees at 8 bases. The CDR3 length is 14 residues. The V and J ends lost 6 bases and 7 bases, in that order; junction bases with no gene match: 7. CDR1 is MNHNS and CDR2 is SASEGT in the germline V gene.